Here is one TCR beta chain with its context. These data belong to a study of shared clonotypes between healthy human individuals. Here immunoSEQ multiplex PCR was the method, and the copy in TCRdb shows in-frame clones only, minus some. The table includes approximately 2.4 million clones, more than 90% detected once. Donors, without exception, were Caucasian adults residing in Nashville, Tennessee. It was into CD45RA+ naive and CD45RA-negative memory subsets that the CD4+ cells were split. The germline V and J ends were trimmed by 0 bases and 2 bases, with 9 bases remaining between them. The germline V gene encodes CDR1 SGDLS and CDR2 YYNGEE. This CDR3 region has 15 residues.

The source is a man aged 18 to 30 in good health. The material sequenced was naive CD4+ T cells sorted from blood. Indicated subset: CD45RA+ positively selected. The V gene is TRBV9, the J gene TRBJ1-5; no reliable D call. In DNA form, the CDR3 reads TGTGCCAGCAGCGTAGGTCCCTCGGGCAATCAGCCCCAGCATTTT. As protein: CASSVGPSGNQPQHF. The variable domain in full, completed from reference TRBV9 and TRBJ1-5, reads DSGVTQTPKHLITATGQRVTLRCSPRSGDLSVYWYQQSLDQGLQFLIQYYNGEERAKGNILERFSAQQFPDLHSELNLSSLELGDSALYFCASSVGPSGNQPQHFGDGTRLSIL.